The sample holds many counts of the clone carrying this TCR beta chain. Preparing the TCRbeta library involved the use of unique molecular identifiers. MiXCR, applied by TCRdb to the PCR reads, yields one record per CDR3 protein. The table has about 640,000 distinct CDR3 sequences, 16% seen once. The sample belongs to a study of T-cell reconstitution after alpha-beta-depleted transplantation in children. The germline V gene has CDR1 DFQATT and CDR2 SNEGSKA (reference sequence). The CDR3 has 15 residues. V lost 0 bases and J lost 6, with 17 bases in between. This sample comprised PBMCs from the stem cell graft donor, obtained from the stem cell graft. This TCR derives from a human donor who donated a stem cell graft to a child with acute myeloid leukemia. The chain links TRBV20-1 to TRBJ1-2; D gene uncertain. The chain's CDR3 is CSARDLSDMLHGYTF. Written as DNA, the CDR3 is TGCAGTGCTAGAGATCTGTCGGATATGCTCCATGGCTACACCTTC.